This section outlines one T cell receptor (beta chain) sequence together with its context. The target of this receptor is not known. Base qualities are missing; no much larger clone stands one base away. The library was produced with PCR. The sequencer was an Illumina HiSeq 2500. TCR library preparation used molecular barcoding, with unique molecular identifiers applied to normalize quantification of the TCRbeta repertoire. Using fastp trimming at Q25 and MiXCR clonotype assembly, TCRdb reanalyzed the public sequencing data and kept in-frame beta chains. Entries that share a CDR3 protein sequence are merged under the most common genes and DNA. In this sample the table shows about 110,000 distinct CDR3 sequences, about 21% of which occur a single time. The ten largest clones take up about 10% of the sample. For CDR1 and CDR2, the germline V gene lists LGHNA and YNFKEQ. Compared with germline, V lacks 4 bases and J lacks 2 bases; bases without a gene match: 7. The CDR3 holds 16 amino acids from the cysteine to the phenylalanine. The retained sequence is limited to the CDR3, 48 bases, with the frame set at the first base.

These data belong to a study of T-cell reconstitution after alpha-beta-depleted transplantation in children (dated by TCRdb to 2015 to 2016). With respect to the entire study: T-cell immune reconstitution after TCRalphabeta/CD19-depleted allogeneic hematopoietic cell transplantation in children was quantitatively tracked in the study by means of TCR repertoire profiling.

What the authors observed across the whole study: In some patients, the high TCRbeta diversity seen at day 60 was put down to recipient T cells and intrathymic progenitors that had survived conditioning. Apparently early alphabetaT-cell count recovery about two months after transplant reportedly relied on only several hundred rapidly expanded clones derived from non-depleted graft cells. Hyperexpanded clone frequencies declined over subsequent months; after one year, T-cell counts and TCRbeta diversity were mostly attributed to newly produced T cells.

The sample's treatment or condition label is to be understood as: allogeneic hematopoietic cell transplantation with graft depleted of TCRalphabeta T cells and CD19 B cells. The children who served as transplant recipients had been given grafts of TCRalphabeta/CD19-depleted allogeneic hematopoietic cells. The sequence came from a male patient aged 2 to 10 who had a stem cell transplant for chronic granulomatous disease, so the T cells may come from the graft donor. The receptor chain draws on TRBV4-2 and TRBJ2-2, and TRBD1 matches 7 of the central bases. The sequencing used PBMCs, mostly from graft donor cells, collected 180 days after TCRalphabeta/CD19-depleted stem cell transplant. Here is the DNA: TGTGCCAGCAGCCTAATAGGGGGCCCCAACACCGGGGAGCTGTTTTTT. Protein translation: CASSLIGGPNTGELFF.